A selection of T cell receptor beta chains follows, all from one sample in a study of regulatory T cells in long-lasting Graves disease. Via MiXCR, TCRdb re-called the multiplex PCR reads, giving one row per CDR3 protein. Seen here are 650,000 to 850,000 distinct CDR3 sequences, about 32% observed once, and the top ten hold under 50%. This specimen consisted of peripheral blood mononuclear cells (PBMCs), obtained when the disease was refractory, from a patient treated with antithyroid drugs. The receptors shown here come from a female donor with Graves disease. Each CDR3 is given with its conserved first and last residue. A D gene is named only where the DNA matches it firmly. The listing skips clone size in some rows; elsewhere it reads once, few, many or a size class.

DNA | CDR3 | V | size | J | D
TGTGCCAGCAGCCTGGGACAGAACCAAGAGACCCAGTACTTC | CASSLGQNQETQYF | TRBV11-2 | many | TRBJ2-5 | TRBD1
TGTGCCAGCAGTTACTCGCTAAGGGACTCCAACTATGGCTACACCTTC | CASSYSLRDSNYGYTF | TRBV6-6 | many | TRBJ1-2 | -
TGTGCCAGCAAGGTGGACACTGAAGCTTTCTTT | CASKVDTEAFF | TRBV28 | many | TRBJ1-1 | -
TGTGCCAGCAGTTACCATACCCTCTCGACTGAAGCTTTCTTT | CASSYHTLSTEAFF | TRBV6-2/TRBV6-3 | few | TRBJ1-1 | -
TGCGCCAGCAGCCAGGCTGGGGCTTCATCACAGTCACCCCTCCACTTT | CASSQAGASSQSPLHF | TRBV5-1 | few | TRBJ1-6 | -
TGCAGTGCTAGTCCGGGAACAGAAAAACTGTTTTTT | CSASPGTEKLFF | TRBV20-1 | - | TRBJ1-4 | -
TGTGCCAGCATCCGGCGGGTCTACGAGCAGTACTTC | CASIRRVYEQYF | TRBV2 | many | TRBJ2-7 | -
TGTGCCAGCAGCTCAGGGGCCCGCTCTGGAAACACCATATATTTT | CASSSGARSGNTIYF | TRBV11-2 | - | TRBJ1-3 | -
TGTGCCAGCAGGGAAGGAAGGTGGGGGATCAATGAAAAACTGTTTTTT | CASREGRWGINEKLFF | TRBV7-9 | - | TRBJ1-4 | -
TGTGCCAGCAGCGCAGCACCGGGACTAGCGGAGAACACCGGGGAGCTGTTTTTT | CASSAAPGLAENTGELFF | TRBV5-5 | - | TRBJ2-2 | TRBD2
TGTGCCAGCAGGGGGACTAGCGGGTTAGCGGAGACCCAGTACTTC | CASRGTSGLAETQYF | TRBV3-1 | - | TRBJ2-5 | TRBD2
TGTGCCAGCAGTTATGATAGCGGTCTCAACAATGAGCAGTTCTTC | CASSYDSGLNNEQFF | TRBV27 | - | TRBJ2-1 | -
TGTGCCAGCAGTTACATCGGCAGGGGAGTGGGGGACACTGAAGCTTTCTTT | CASSYIGRGVGDTEAFF | TRBV12-3/TRBV12-4 | few | TRBJ1-1 | -
TGTGCCAGCAGTTACCCACAGAACTATGGCTACACCTTC | CASSYPQNYGYTF | TRBV6-9 | - | TRBJ1-2 | -
TGTGCCAGCAGCCCCCCCCGGGGAGATTATAGCAATCAGCCCCAGCATTTT | CASSPPRGDYSNQPQHF | TRBV28 | few | TRBJ1-5 | -
TGTGCCAGCAGTTCTATTGGGACAAATGGAAACACCATATATTTT | CASSSIGTNGNTIYF | TRBV6-4 | - | TRBJ1-3 | -
TGTGCCAGCAGCGCCGGGACTAGCGGACCGCAAGAGACCCAGTACTTC | CASSAGTSGPQETQYF | TRBV9 | few | TRBJ2-5 | TRBD2
TGTGCCAGCAGCCCCTTTGGGCAGGGTGAACTTCGGGGCTACACCTTC | CASSPFGQGELRGYTF | TRBV6-1 | - | TRBJ1-2 | -
TGTGCCAGCAGTTTCGGTGAGGGAGGTGGGCCCCAGCATTTT | CASSFGEGGGPQHF | TRBV12-3/TRBV12-4 | - | TRBJ1-5 | -
TGCAGCGTGGCGGGACATGCTGGACAGGGTGCTCAAGAGACCCAGTACTTC | CSVAGHAGQGAQETQYF | TRBV29-1 | - | TRBJ2-5 | TRBD1
TGCAGTGCTAGTGCGACAGGGCCCATCACTGAAGCTTTCTTT | CSASATGPITEAFF | TRBV20-1 | few | TRBJ1-1 | TRBD1
TGTGCCAGCAGTGATGGGACGGTCAGCTCCTACGAGCAGTACTTC | CASSDGTVSSYEQYF | TRBV28 | few | TRBJ2-7 | -
TGCAGTGCAAAAACTACCCGCGGACAAGAGACCCAGTACTTC | CSAKTTRGQETQYF | TRBV20-1 | few | TRBJ2-5 | -
TGTGCCAGCAGGAGGACAGGGGGGACTCAGCCCCAGCATTTT | CASRRTGGTQPQHF | TRBV28 | - | TRBJ1-5 | TRBD1
TGTGCCAGCGGCGACGTTTATGGCTACACCTTC | CASGDVYGYTF | TRBV12-3/TRBV12-4 | few | TRBJ1-2 | -
TGTGCCAGCAGCAGAGTTGGGGGATTAAACATTCAGTACTTC | CASSRVGGLNIQYF | TRBV13 | - | TRBJ2-4 | -
TGTGCCAGCAGCTTAGATAAGAGGACAGGGACCTACGAGCAGTACTTC | CASSLDKRTGTYEQYF | TRBV11-2 | - | TRBJ2-7 | TRBD1
TGTGCCAGCAGTTACGGTCAGGGGGTTGATGAAGCTTTCTTT | CASSYGQGVDEAFF | TRBV6-5 | - | TRBJ1-1 | TRBD1
TGTGCCAGCAGCATGACAGGGGGCAATTCACCCCTCCACTTT | CASSMTGGNSPLHF | TRBV12-3/TRBV12-4 | many | TRBJ1-6 | TRBD1
TGCAGTGCTAGAGATTCCGGCCCGGGTGGGCAGAATTCACCCCTCCACTTT | CSARDSGPGGQNSPLHF | TRBV20-1 | - | TRBJ1-6 | -
TGTGCCAGCAGTGAACCGGGACAGCGTCTCCGGGGGGCTTTCTTT | CASSEPGQRLRGAFF | TRBV6-1 | many | TRBJ1-1 | TRBD1
TGCGCCAGCAGCTCGGACTCCGGGCCCCCGGAGGAGCAGTACTTC | CASSSDSGPPEEQYF | TRBV5-1 | - | TRBJ2-7 | -
TGTGCCAGTAGTATGCTGGGGGTGAACACTGAAGCTTTCTTT | CASSMLGVNTEAFF | TRBV19 | - | TRBJ1-1 | -
TGTGCCATCAGTGATCCGCGGGGGGCCGGGGGCTACACCTTC | CAISDPRGAGGYTF | TRBV10-3 | - | TRBJ1-2 | -
TGTGCCACCAGCAGAGACCTAGCGGGAGGTCGTTTTCAGTACTTC | CATSRDLAGGRFQYF | TRBV15 | - | TRBJ2-7 | TRBD2
TGTGCCAGCCAAAATTCAGGAATTTCTGGAAACACCATATATTTT | CASQNSGISGNTIYF | TRBV7-9 | once | TRBJ1-3 | -
TGTGCCAGCAGTTACCGGCTAGATGGGACCCAGTACTTC | CASSYRLDGTQYF | TRBV6-2/TRBV6-3 | - | TRBJ2-5 | -
TGTGCCTGGAGTGTAGTCGGGTTCTCTGGAAACACCATATATTTT | CAWSVVGFSGNTIYF | TRBV30 | - | TRBJ1-3 | -
TGTGCCACCAGCAGAGAGGGGGTAGGGCAGCCCCAGCATTTT | CATSREGVGQPQHF | TRBV15 | few | TRBJ1-5 | -
TGCGCCAGCAGCCCGTTCTACACCGGGCTCTACGAGCAGTACTTC | CASSPFYTGLYEQYF | TRBV4-1 | - | TRBJ2-7 | -
TGTGCCAGCAGTCCGGATACGGGGAGCTCCTACGAGCAGTACTTC | CASSPDTGSSYEQYF | TRBV27 | - | TRBJ2-7 | -
TGTGCCAGCACCCTAGCGGGAGGGTCCTACGAGCAGTACTTC | CASTLAGGSYEQYF | TRBV6-1 | many | TRBJ2-7 | TRBD2
TGTGCCAGCAGCTTTCCACCCATGAACACTGAAGCTTTCTTT | CASSFPPMNTEAFF | TRBV7-2 | - | TRBJ1-1 | -
TGTGCCAGCAGTCCAACTCGATCAGGGCCCCAGCATTTT | CASSPTRSGPQHF | TRBV12-3/TRBV12-4 | - | TRBJ1-5 | -
TGCAGTGCAGAAAAAGGGGGTCCCGAGCAGTACTTC | CSAEKGGPEQYF | TRBV20-1 | few | TRBJ2-7 | -
TGTGCCAGCAGCCGAACGGGACAGGGGATGACTGAAGCTTTCTTT | CASSRTGQGMTEAFF | TRBV3-1 | - | TRBJ1-1 | TRBD1
TGTGCCAGCTCACGACCGGGACAGTCAGACACCGGGGAGCTGTTTTTT | CASSRPGQSDTGELFF | TRBV18 | few | TRBJ2-2 | TRBD1